This entry concerns a single TCR beta chain. The antigen is undetermined. This specimen belongs to a study of T cell responses to AZD1222 COVID-19 vaccine. The study, taken as a whole, reports: Possibly, clonal diversity was underestimated; donors were largely white British and included more females. Reportedly, nearly half of unique spike TCRs recognized epitopes outside B.1.351/B.1.1.7 mutations. Repertoire samples came only from after the peak T cell response.

The repertoire was sequenced with immunoSEQ multiplex PCR; TCRdb's copy has only in-frame clones and lacks some. The table has tens of thousands of clones, approximately 90% seen once. The CDR3 has 13 amino acids. The germline V and J ends were trimmed by 4 bases and 8 bases, with 14 bases remaining between them. Germline V CDR1 and CDR2: MNHEY, SVGEGT. This material consisted of peripheral blood, taken 28 days after the second AZD1222 dose. The chain recombines TRBV6-2 or TRBV6-3 with TRBJ1-2, with D possibly TRBD1 on 5 matching bases. The source of this sequence is an adult who received the AZD1222 COVID-19 vaccine. Here the CDR3 reads CASSSDSRGGYTF. CDR3 DNA: TGTGCCAGCAGTTCCGACAGCCGGGGAGGCTACACCTTC.